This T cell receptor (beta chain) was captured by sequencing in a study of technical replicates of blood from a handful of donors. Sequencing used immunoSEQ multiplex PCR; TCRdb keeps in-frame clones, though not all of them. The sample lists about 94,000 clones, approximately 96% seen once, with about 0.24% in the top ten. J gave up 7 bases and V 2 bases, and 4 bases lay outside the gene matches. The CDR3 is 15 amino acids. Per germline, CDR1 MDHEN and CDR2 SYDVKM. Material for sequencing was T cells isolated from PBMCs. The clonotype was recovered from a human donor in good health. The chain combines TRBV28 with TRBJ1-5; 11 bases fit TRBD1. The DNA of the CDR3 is TGTGCCAGCAGTTTAACGGACAGGGGGCGGCAGCCCCAGCATTTT. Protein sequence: CASSLTDRGRQPQHF.